What follows are 14 T cell receptor beta chains derived from one specimen sequenced in a study of T cells in women clearing cervical HPV infection. Generated by immunoSEQ multiplex PCR, the TCRdb table keeps only in-frame clones and is missing some. The sample table sets out 36,000 or so clones. Sequencing was carried out using blood buffy coat. All receptors come from a woman aged 18 to 75 with a cervical HPV16 infection that either progressed to CIN3+ or cleared (not recorded which).

The sequenced CDR3 bases are TGTGCCATAGACAGGGGAGATGAG. Its protein product is CAIDRGDE. Given in full, the CDR3 is CAIDRGDEQFF. This chain connects TRBV7-9 to TRBJ2-1; 8 nucleotides agree with TRBD1. The CDR3 extends 3 residues past the end of the read, so its final part is completed from the germline J gene. Germline CDR1 and CDR2: SEHNR and FQNEAQ (reference sequence). The V and J ends lost 10 bases and 8 bases, in that order; junction bases with no gene match: 4. This CDR3 is 11 amino acids long. The full variable domain, in which reference TRBV7-9 and TRBJ2-1 provide the parts outside the CDR3, is DTGVSQNPRHKITKRGQNVTFRCDPISEHNRLYWYRQTLGQGPEFLTYFQNEAQLEKSRLLSDRFSAERPKGSFSTLEIQRTEQGDSAMYLCAIDRGDEQFFGPGTRLTVL.

With regard to this clone: The CDR3 end lies 3 residues beyond the end of the read and is filled in from the germline J gene. V and J are TRBV19 and TRBJ1-2, with 11 bases matching TRBD1. CDR3 length: 14 residues. The germline CDR1 and CDR2 sequences are LNHDA and SQIVND (reference sequence). The part of the CDR3 DNA that was read is TGTGCCAGTTTTAACCGGGACAGGGGGTTCGGC. Translating gives CASFNRDRGFG. Given in full, the CDR3 is CASFNRDRGFGYTF.

As concerns this clone: The read gets to within 3 residues of the CDR3 end, and the germline J gene fills in the rest. The chain combines TRBV20-1 with TRBJ1-6; a weak D match, TRBD1 (5 bases). Trimming removed 0 bases at V and 2 bases at J, with 11 bases between. This CDR3 contains 16 residues. Germline values: CDR1 DFQATT, CDR2 SNEGSKA (reference sequence). Here the CDR3 reads CSARDNRLAYNSPLHF. The CDR3 bases that were read are TGCAGTGCTAGAGATAACAGGCTTGCCTATAATTCACCC.

For this clone: The read ends 3 residues early relative to the CDR3; the germline J gene fills the gap. The V call is TRBV4-2, the J call TRBJ2-3; D is unclear. The CDR3 extends over 14 amino acids. V lost 0 bases and J lost 0, with 4 bases in between. Germline-derived CDR1 and CDR2 are LGHNA and YNFKEQ. CDR3 DNA, as far as it was read: TGTGCCAGCAGCCAAGATGGCAGCACAGATACG. As protein: CASSQDGSTDT. The complete CDR3 protein is CASSQDGSTDTQYF.

To note about this clone: The read falls 3 residues short of the CDR3 end, and the missing part is taken from the germline J gene. The chain has TRBV5-1 and TRBJ2-7; no reliable D call. V gave up 2 bases and J gave up 1 base, with 13 bases separating them. Germline values: CDR1 SGHRS, CDR2 YFSETQ. The CDR3 totals 15 residues. CDR3 bases read: TGCGCCAGCAGCTTTTGGGCCCCAGGTTCCTACGAG. Residues: CASSFWAPGSYE. The entire CDR3 is CASSFWAPGSYEQYF.

On this clone: From the germline J gene comes the end of the CDR3, since the read stops 3 residues before it. The chain couples TRBV11-2 to TRBJ2-4, with 8 bases identical to TRBD1. Per the germline V gene, CDR1 is SGHAT and CDR2 is FQNNGV. The J segment lost 6 bases and the V segment lost 5 bases, leaving 3 bases of the junction unmatched. This CDR3 is built from 13 residues. The CDR3: CASSPQGGNIQYF. The CDR3 bases that were read are TGTGCCAGCAGCCCACAGGGGGGAAACATT.

As for this clone: The observed sequence ends 3 residues before the CDR3 terminus, with the missing tail filled in from the germline J gene. The J gene is TRBJ1-1, the V gene TRBV7-3, with TRBD1 matching over 8 bases. The trim removed 5 bases at V and 5 bases at J, leaving 7 bases unmatched. CDR1 is SGHTA and CDR2 is FQGTGA in the germline V gene. This CDR3 is built from 14 residues. The CDR3 sequence: CASSETGVGTEAFF. Incomplete CDR3 DNA: TGTGCCAGCAGCGAGACAGGGGTTGGGACTGAA.

The chain's CDR3 is CAISANTEAFF. CDR3 bases read: TGTGCCATCAGTGCTAACACTGAA. The chain has TRBV10-3 and TRBJ1-1; D unresolved. Read sequence stops 3 residues before the CDR3 end, and the germline J gene provides the missing end. V was clipped by 4 bases and J by 2 bases, with 2 bases between them. Germline V lookup: CDR1 ENHRY, CDR2 SYGVKD. CDR3 length equals 11 residues.

Remarks on this clone: The read terminates 3 residues ahead of where the CDR3 ends, so the germline J gene completes it. This rearrangement joins TRBV7-9 to TRBJ2-2, with D hard to call. This CDR3 contains 15 residues. Germline CDR1 SEHNR, CDR2 FQNEAQ (reference sequence). CDR3 amino acids: CASSLASSTNEKLFF. The part of the CDR3 DNA that was read is TGTGCCAGCAGCTTAGCTTCCTCAACTAATGAAAAG.

On this clone: The read gets to within 3 residues of the CDR3 end, and the germline J gene fills in the rest. This chain links TRBV10-3 with TRBJ2-1; 15 bases are shared with TRBD2. Germline V gives CDR1 ENHRY, CDR2 SYGVKD. J was trimmed by 0 bases and V by 3 bases; bases with no gene match: 9. The CDR3 covers 20 residues. This chain's CDR3 is CAISDPGLAGGPSSYNEQFF. CDR3 bases read: TGTGCCATCAGTGACCCGGGACTAGCGGGGGGCCCGAGCTCCTACAATGAG.

For this clone: The read finishes 3 residues shy of the CDR3 end, and the germline J gene is used to complete it. The rearrangement joins TRBV20-1 to TRBJ1-4; 9 nucleotides agree with TRBD1. The CDR3 runs to 13 residues. From germline, CDR1 is DFQATT and CDR2 SNEGSKA (reference sequence). V shed 3 bases, J shed 5 bases, and the junction held 1 base outside the gene matches. CDR3: CSASGTGNEKLFF. The DNA read from the CDR3 is TGCAGTGCTAGCGGGACAGGGAATGAAAAA.

As for this clone: With the read ending 3 residues before the CDR3 end, the germline J gene is used to fill in that end. The chain is built from TRBV9 and TRBJ1-2, with unresolved D. Germline CDR1 is SGDLS and CDR2 is YYNGEE. Trimming cost V 0 bases and J 0 bases, with 9 bases left between them. The CDR3 loop spans 15 amino acids. CDR3 sequence reads: CASSVEAGSNYGYTF. Partial CDR3 DNA: TGTGCCAGCAGCGTAGAAGCAGGCTCTAACTATGGC.

About this clone itself: The sequence runs out 3 residues before the end of the CDR3; the remainder is reconstructed from the germline J gene. V usage is TRBV14 and J usage is TRBJ1-2; D gene ambiguous. Germline loops: CDR1 SGHDN, CDR2 FVKESK. This CDR3 is 13 amino acids long. The ends were cut back, 0 bases at V and 1 base at J, with 3 bases in the middle. The CDR3: CASSQDVNYGYTF. The sequenced CDR3 bases are TGTGCCAGCAGCCAAGACGTTAACTATGGC.

As regards this clone: Read sequence stops 3 residues before the CDR3 end, and the germline J gene provides the missing end. V and J are TRBV20-1 and TRBJ2-3; TRBD1 agrees at 7 bases. Unmatched junction bases numbered 11, after V lost 4 bases and J lost 4 bases. Per the germline V gene, CDR1 is DFQATT and CDR2 is SNEGSKA (reference sequence). This CDR3 is 15 amino acids long. CDR3 DNA (partial): TGCAGTGCTATAAGTCGACAGGGTCAGGCAGATACG. Its translation: CSAISRQGQADT. The whole CDR3 region reads CSAISRQGQADTQYF.